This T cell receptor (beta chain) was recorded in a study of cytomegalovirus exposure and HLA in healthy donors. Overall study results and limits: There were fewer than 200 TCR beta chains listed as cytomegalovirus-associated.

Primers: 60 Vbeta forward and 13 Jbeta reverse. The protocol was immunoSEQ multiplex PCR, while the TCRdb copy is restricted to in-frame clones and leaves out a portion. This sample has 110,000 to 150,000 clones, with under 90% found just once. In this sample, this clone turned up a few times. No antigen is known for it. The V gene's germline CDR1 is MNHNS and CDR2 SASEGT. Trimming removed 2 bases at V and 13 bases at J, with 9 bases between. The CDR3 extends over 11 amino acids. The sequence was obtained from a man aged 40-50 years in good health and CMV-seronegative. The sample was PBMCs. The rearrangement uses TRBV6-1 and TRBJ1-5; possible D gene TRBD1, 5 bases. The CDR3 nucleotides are TGTGCCAGCAGTGAACCCCAGGGTCAGCATTTT. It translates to CASSEPQGQHF.